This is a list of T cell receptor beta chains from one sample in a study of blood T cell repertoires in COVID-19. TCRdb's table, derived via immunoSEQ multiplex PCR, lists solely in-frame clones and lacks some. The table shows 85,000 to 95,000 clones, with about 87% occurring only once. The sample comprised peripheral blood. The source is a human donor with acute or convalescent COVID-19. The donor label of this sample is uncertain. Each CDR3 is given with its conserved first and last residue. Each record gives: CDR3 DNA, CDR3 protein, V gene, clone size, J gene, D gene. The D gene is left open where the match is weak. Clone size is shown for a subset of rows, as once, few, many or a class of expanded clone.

TGTGCCAGCAGTTTAGGGGCAGCCTATGGCTACACCTTC | CASSLGAAYGYTF | TRBV12-3/TRBV12-4 | . | TRBJ1-2 | .
TGTGCCAGCAGCCAAATGACATTGGTCAGACCTGAAGCTTTCTTT | CASSQMTLVRPEAFF | TRBV3-1/TRBV3-2 | . | TRBJ1-1 | .
TGTGCCAGCACCGGACCGGGACAGCTTAATGAAAAACTGTTTTTT | CASTGPGQLNEKLFF | TRBV28 | . | TRBJ1-4 | TRBD1
TGTGCCAGCTCACTATCGTCGGGGGGCCCAGGCACTGAAGCTTTCTTT | CASSLSSGGPGTEAFF | TRBV18 | . | TRBJ1-1 | .
TGTGCCATCAGTGAAGCAGGGAGGCCAGATACGCAGTATTTT | CAISEAGRPDTQYF | TRBV10-3 | . | TRBJ2-3 | .
TGTGCCAGCAGCCCCCAGGGGAGCAGGTGGCAGCCCCAGCATTTT | CASSPQGSRWQPQHF | TRBV6-5 | . | TRBJ1-5 | .
TGTGCCAGCAGCTCGGGGGACGCAGCCTATGGCTACACCTTC | CASSSGDAAYGYTF | TRBV28 | few | TRBJ1-2 | .
TGTGCCAGCAGCCAGCAAGTTGGGGCAAGTGGGGCCAACGTCCTGACTTTC | CASSQQVGASGANVLTF | TRBV3-1/TRBV3-2 | . | TRBJ2-6 | .
TGTGCCAGCAGCGTAGGGAGAGACAGGGTAACAACCGGGGCCAACGTCCTGACTTTC | CASSVGRDRVTTGANVLTF | TRBV9 | . | TRBJ2-6 | TRBD1
TGTGCCAGCAGCCAAGATTCAGGCTCTGGAAACACCATATATTTT | CASSQDSGSGNTIYF | TRBV3-1/TRBV3-2 | few | TRBJ1-3 | .
TGTGCCAGCAGTAACAGCGGTACGATGAACACTGAAGCTTTCTTT | CASSNSGTMNTEAFF | TRBV6-2/TRBV6-3 | . | TRBJ1-1 | .
TGTGCCAGCAGCTTAGGGACAGGGGGCTACACTGAAGCTTTCTTT | CASSLGTGGYTEAFF | TRBV7-9 | . | TRBJ1-1 | TRBD1
TGCGCCAGCAGCTTGGGTGGACAGAACACTGAAGCTTTCTTT | CASSLGGQNTEAFF | TRBV5-1 | once | TRBJ1-1 | .
TGTGCCAGCAGTTTCGGGGAGAACTATGGCTACACCTTC | CASSFGENYGYTF | TRBV27 | . | TRBJ1-2 | .
TGCTCTAGCGGGGGGATTGATGAGCAGTTCTTC | CSSGGIDEQFF | TRBV20-1 | . | TRBJ2-1 | TRBD2
TGTGCCAGCCAGGGACAGGGTCCCTATGGCTACACCTTC | CASQGQGPYGYTF | TRBV2 | . | TRBJ1-2 | TRBD1
TGTGCCAGCAGCTTTGGGGAAACAGGGGGCTTTGGCTATGGCTACACCTTC | CASSFGETGGFGYGYTF | TRBV7-9 | many | TRBJ1-2 | TRBD1
TGTGCCAGCAGTGCTAACAGGGGGTCCCCTTACGAGCAGTACTTC | CASSANRGSPYEQYF | TRBV2 | . | TRBJ2-7 | TRBD1
TGTGCCAGCAGCGCATCACAGGGACGGGAGACCCAGTACTTC | CASSASQGRETQYF | TRBV9 | . | TRBJ2-5 | .
TGTGCCAGCAGCTCAACAGGGGGCAGGGAGACCCAGTACTTC | CASSSTGGRETQYF | TRBV7-2 | . | TRBJ2-5 | TRBD1
TGCGCCAGCAGCTCCGGAGGACAGAATAATTCACCCCTCCACTTT | CASSSGGQNNSPLHF | TRBV5-1 | . | TRBJ1-6 | .
TGTGCCAGCAGCCAAGACGGTGTCCGAGGCGGGGAAAAACTGTTTTTT | CASSQDGVRGGEKLFF | TRBV4-2 | . | TRBJ1-4 | .
TGTGCCAGCAGCGCTTACAGTCGGGGACAGAGCAATCAGCCCCAGCATTTT | CASSAYSRGQSNQPQHF | TRBV3-1/TRBV3-2 | few | TRBJ1-5 | TRBD1
TGTGCCAGCAGTTTCGGGGTTTATGGCTACACCTTC | CASSFGVYGYTF | TRBV28 | . | TRBJ1-2 | .
TGTGCCAGCAGTGAAGCTCATAGAGCGGGGAGCTCCTACAATGAGCAGTTCTTC | CASSEAHRAGSSYNEQFF | TRBV6-1 | . | TRBJ2-1 | TRBD2
TGTGCCAGCAGCAGCTCCGGGACACAAGATTCACCCCTCCACTTT | CASSSSGTQDSPLHF | TRBV21-1 | . | TRBJ1-6 | .